Listed below are T cell receptor beta chains from one sample, sequenced in a study of blood T cell repertoires in COVID-19. Assay used: immunoSEQ multiplex PCR; TCRdb lists only in-frame clones, some missing. The sample shows a few hundred thousand clones, around 90% of them seen only once. The source material was peripheral blood. These receptors were collected from a woman in her seventies with active or convalescent COVID-19. CDR3s include the opening cysteine and the closing phenylalanine or tryptophan. The D gene is left open where the match is weak. The listing skips clone size in some rows; elsewhere it reads once, few, many or a size class.

TGTGCCAGCAGCTCTCAGGGTGCCCTCACTGAAGCTTTCTTT CASSSQGALTEAFF NA TRBV7-8 NA TRBJ1-1
TGTGCCAGCTCACCAGGGGCAGGCTATGGCTACACCTTC CASSPGAGYGYTF NA TRBV18 NA TRBJ1-2
TGCGCCAGCAGCTCGCAAACAGGGTACAACACTGAAGCTTTCTTT CASSSQTGYNTEAFF NA TRBV5-1 NA TRBJ1-1
TGTGCCAGTAGTATCACAGGGGGAACCCCGACCGGGGAGCTGTTTTTT CASSITGGTPTGELFF TRBD1 TRBV19 once TRBJ2-2
TGTGCCAGCAGCCTGATGCGGTACGAGCAGTACTTC CASSLMRYEQYF NA TRBV2 NA TRBJ2-7
TGTGCCAGCAGCCTGGGACTAGCGGGGTTAGGTGAGCAGTTCTTC CASSLGLAGLGEQFF TRBD2 TRBV6-5 NA TRBJ2-1
TGTGCCAGCACAGGGAAATTTGAGCAGTTCTTC CASTGKFEQFF NA TRBV5-8 NA TRBJ2-1
TGTGCCACCGGTCATGGCGGGGAGCTGTTTTTT CATGHGGELFF NA TRBV10-3 NA TRBJ2-2
TGCGCCAGCAGCCGAACGTCGACGGGGCAGCCCCAGCATTTT CASSRTSTGQPQHF NA TRBV4-3 NA TRBJ1-5
TGTGCCAGCTCACCACCGTCGGTTTCGGATGGCTACACCTTC CASSPPSVSDGYTF NA TRBV18 NA TRBJ1-2
TGTGCCAGCAGCTTGGGCGGACAGCTCTACGAGCAGTACTTC CASSLGGQLYEQYF NA TRBV5-4 NA TRBJ2-7
TGTGCCAGCAGCTCGGGGTTTCCAGGGGACACCATATATTTT CASSSGFPGDTIYF NA TRBV7-2 NA TRBJ1-3
TGTGCCAGCAGCCAGGGAGTTTCCTACAATGAGCAGTTCTTC CASSQGVSYNEQFF NA TRBV4-2 NA TRBJ2-1
TGTGCCAGCAGTGTAGAGTGGGGAGGCTACTACAATGAGCAGTTCTTC CASSVEWGGYYNEQFF NA TRBV6-1 NA TRBJ2-1
TGCAGTGCTAGCAGGAACACTGAAGCTTTCTTT CSASRNTEAFF NA TRBV20-1 NA TRBJ1-1
TGCGCCAGCAGCCCCGACAGGGGGTTGGGGGGATCACCCCTCCACTTT CASSPDRGLGGSPLHF TRBD1 TRBV5-1 NA TRBJ1-6
TGCAGCGTTGGAATGTCCGGGACTCAGTACTTC CSVGMSGTQYF NA TRBV29-1 NA TRBJ2-5
TGTGCCAGCAGCTCACTACGGGACAGGGCCCGATTAAACTATGGCTACACCTTC CASSSLRDRARLNYGYTF TRBD1 TRBV11-2 NA TRBJ1-2
TGTGCCAGCAGCTCCGGGACAGGGAACTATGGCTACACCTTC CASSSGTGNYGYTF TRBD1 TRBV5-6 NA TRBJ1-2
TGTGCCAGCAGTGACGCCGGGACATACAATCAGCCCCAGCATTTT CASSDAGTYNQPQHF NA TRBV6-1 NA TRBJ1-5
TGTGCCAGCAGCGAGGGCTCTGGGGCCAACGTCCTGACTTTC CASSEGSGANVLTF NA TRBV5-4 NA TRBJ2-6
TGTGCCAGCAGTGAGTTGGGACAAGGGAACTATGGCTACACCTTC CASSELGQGNYGYTF NA TRBV25-1 NA TRBJ1-2
TGTGCCAGCAGTTTCCAGGATAGCAATCAGCCCCAGCATTTT CASSFQDSNQPQHF NA TRBV27 NA TRBJ1-5
TGTGCCAGCAGTTACTCGGTTCTAGCGGGGGGGCCGACCCAGTACTTC CASSYSVLAGGPTQYF TRBD2 TRBV6-2/TRBV6-3 NA TRBJ2-5
TGTGCCAGTAGTATCGGACAGCTGCCGAGCACAGATACGCAGTATTTT CASSIGQLPSTDTQYF NA TRBV19 NA TRBJ2-3
TGTGCCAGCAGTTACGAGCGGGGGGGCCTCCCAGATACGCAGTATTTT CASSYERGGLPDTQYF TRBD2 TRBV6-2/TRBV6-3 once TRBJ2-3
TGTGCCAGCAGCTTACGCGACAGTCCAGCACTTAACTATGGCTACACCTTC CASSLRDSPALNYGYTF NA TRBV7-2 NA TRBJ1-2
TGTGCCAGCAGCTTACACGGCTCTGGAAACACCATATATTTT CASSLHGSGNTIYF NA TRBV7-3 NA TRBJ1-3
TGTGCCAGCAGCCTCCACCAAGCAGGGGGAACCCTCCACTTT CASSLHQAGGTLHF TRBD1 TRBV6-2/TRBV6-3 NA TRBJ1-6
TGTGCCAGCAGCCTACAGGGTCGAGGAGACGAAAAACTGTTTTTT CASSLQGRGDEKLFF NA TRBV7-2 few TRBJ1-4
TGTGCCAGCAGTGACCGTCAGGGGTCGTTATATGGCTACACCTTC CASSDRQGSLYGYTF NA TRBV6-2/TRBV6-3 NA TRBJ1-2
TGTGCCAGCAGTTACGGTTCGGGGAGGTATAGCAATCAGCCCCAGCATTTT CASSYGSGRYSNQPQHF NA TRBV6-2/TRBV6-3 NA TRBJ1-5